The rows below give T cell receptor beta chains drawn from one sample of a study of T-cell reconstitution after alpha-beta-depleted transplantation in children. TCRdb redid the calling of the PCR reads with MiXCR, one entry per CDR3 protein. This table holds fewer than 250,000 distinct CDR3 sequences, approximately 15% found once. The input for sequencing was PBMCs, mostly from graft donor cells, taken 360 days after TCRalphabeta/CD19-depleted stem cell transplant. Every receptor here comes from a male patient aged 2-10 years who had a stem cell transplant for acute lymphoblastic leukemia, so the T cells may come from the graft donor. CDR3s include the opening cysteine and the closing phenylalanine or tryptophan. The D gene is left open where the match is weak. Not every row has a clone size; where given, it reads once, few, many or a size class.

v_call	clone_size	j_call	d_call	cdr3_nt	cdr3_aa
TRBV7-2	.	TRBJ2-1	.	TGTGCTAGCAGCTTACACAGGGACTACAATGAGCAGTTCTTC	CASSLHRDYNEQFF
TRBV18	.	TRBJ1-2	.	TGTGCCAGCTCACCGGGACAAATCACTGATGGCTACACCTTC	CASSPGQITDGYTF
TRBV12-3/TRBV12-4	.	TRBJ2-5	.	TGTGCCAGCAGTTTAGTTGGGGCGGTCAGGGGTAATAAAGAGACCCAGTACTTC	CASSLVGAVRGNKETQYF
TRBV25-1	.	TRBJ1-2	.	TGTGCCAGCAGTTCTTCCCTCTATGGCTACACCTTC	CASSSSLYGYTF
TRBV6-5	few	TRBJ2-1	.	TGTGCCAGCAGTTACGATGGGGGGGGCGACTGGCCGGTTATAAATGAGCAGTTCTTC	CASSYDGGGDWPVINEQFF
TRBV29-1	.	TRBJ1-1	.	TGCAGCGTTGTAGGGGAGACTGAAGCTTTCTTT	CSVVGETEAFF
TRBV18	many	TRBJ2-6	TRBD1	TGTGCCAGCTCACCTGGTATATGGGACAGGGGGCTCACTGGGGCCAACGTCCTGACTTTC	CASSPGIWDRGLTGANVLTF
TRBV20-1	.	TRBJ2-7	TRBD1	TGCAGTGCCATCACACCGGGACAGGGGTCCTACGAGCAGTACTTC	CSAITPGQGSYEQYF
TRBV20-1	few	TRBJ2-5	.	TGCAGTGCTAGAGGCCGGGCGGGAGAGACCCAGTACTTC	CSARGRAGETQYF
TRBV7-2	few	TRBJ2-3	.	TGTGCCAGCAGCTCCCCGGCGGCAGATACGCAGTATTTT	CASSSPAADTQYF
TRBV4-1	few	TRBJ2-1	.	TGCGCCAGCAGCCAAGATCTTCCAGCGGGTCTGGATGAGCAGTTCTTC	CASSQDLPAGLDEQFF
TRBV11-2	few	TRBJ2-5	.	TGTGCCAGCAGCTTAACAGGGCGAGTGGAGACCCAGTACTTC	CASSLTGRVETQYF
TRBV2	.	TRBJ2-1	.	TGTGCCAGCAGTGAATGGGGACAAGGGAGGGAGGATGAGCAGTTCTTC	CASSEWGQGREDEQFF
TRBV20-1	.	TRBJ2-7	.	TGCAGTGCTATAACCGGGACATCCTCCACCAATCCAACCTACGAGCAGTACTTC	CSAITGTSSTNPTYEQYF
TRBV12-3/TRBV12-4	.	TRBJ1-4	.	TGTGCCAGCAGTGTACAGGAAAAACTGTTTTTT	CASSVQEKLFF
TRBV5-1	many	TRBJ2-2	.	TGCGCCAGCAGCTTGGGACAGCTGAACACCGGGGAGCTGTTTTTT	CASSLGQLNTGELFF
TRBV6-1	.	TRBJ2-7	TRBD1	TGTGCCAGCAGCAAGGACAGGTCTCGGTACGAGCAGTACTTC	CASSKDRSRYEQYF
TRBV20-1	.	TRBJ1-1	TRBD1	TGCAGTGCGGGGGGACAGCCCACTGAAGCTTTCTTT	CSAGGQPTEAFF
TRBV7-9	few	TRBJ1-2	.	TGTGCCAGCAGCCCTCTCTTAGGGTCCGGATTCGGCTACACCTTC	CASSPLLGSGFGYTF
TRBV7-2	few	TRBJ2-3	TRBD1	TGTGCCAGCAGCCTAAGACAGGGGGAAGCAGATACGCAGTATTTT	CASSLRQGEADTQYF
TRBV6-1	.	TRBJ1-6	.	TGTGCCAGCAGTGAAACGGTTGATTCACCCCTCCACTTT	CASSETVDSPLHF
TRBV12-3/TRBV12-4	many	TRBJ1-2	.	TGTGCCAGCGGGGAGAACTATGGCTACACCTTC	CASGENYGYTF